Below are 31 T cell receptor beta chains sequenced from a single sample in a study of blood T cell repertoires in COVID-19. Libraries were prepared by immunoSEQ multiplex PCR; TCRdb keeps only in-frame clonotypes and omits some of them. This table holds some 78,000 clones, 89% found once. Sequences were obtained from peripheral blood. These receptors came from a man between 65 and 85 years old with active or convalescent COVID-19.

The chain combines TRBV7-2 with TRBJ1-2, with D possibly being TRBD1 (5 bases). The CDR3 totals 13 residues. V was pared by 1 base and J by 7 bases, with 10 bases between. The V gene's germline CDR1 is SGHTA and CDR2 FQGNSA. CDR3 region: CASSLGQGGGYTF. The CDR3 nucleotides read TGTGCCAGCAGCTTAGGGCAGGGAGGTGGCTACACCTTC.

The genes are TRBV7-8 and TRBJ2-7; D perhaps matches TRBD1 (6 bases). Germline V gene sequence: CDR1 SGHVS, CDR2 FQNEAQ. V was trimmed by 5 bases and J by 3 bases, leaving 11 bases between them. The CDR3 consists of 13 residues. CDR3 protein: CASSRGKYYEQYF. CDR3 nucleotides: TGTGCCAGCAGCAGGGGGAAGTACTACGAGCAGTACTTC.

A single count supports this clone. This chain connects TRBV6-6 to TRBJ1-2; no reliable D call. The CDR3 is made up of 15 amino acids. Trimming removed 6 bases from V and 6 bases from J, with 20 bases in between. CDR1 and CDR2 from the germline V gene are MNHNY and SVGAGI (reference sequence). The CDR3 is CASRSGPTSGDGYTF. The CDR3 DNA is TGTGCCAGCAGATCAGGACCGACCTCCGGGGATGGCTACACCTTC.

The chain links TRBV5-1 to TRBJ2-3, with D tentatively TRBD1 (5 bases). The V and J ends lost 8 bases and 2 bases respectively, with 12 bases between them. Germline V gene lookup returns CDR1 SGHRS and CDR2 YFSETQ. The CDR3 has 13 residues. CDR3 nucleotide sequence: TGCGCCAGTCAGGACACCCTCACAGATACGCAGTATTTT. Its translation: CASQDTLTDTQYF.

The chain combines TRBV19 with TRBJ2-3, with 8 bases that match TRBD2. V shed 5 bases and J 5 bases; nucleotides not matched to a gene: 12. Germline lookup yields CDR1 LNHDA and CDR2 SQIVND (reference sequence). The CDR3 loop spans 16 amino acids. CDR3 nucleotide sequence: TGTGCCAGTAGTCCGGCCGCAGCGGGGGCTAGAGATACGCAGTATTTT. This sequence encodes CASSPAAAGARDTQYF.

CDR3 sequence: CASSLMTLQGYIRNSPLHF. The CDR3 nucleotides are TGTGCCAGCAGCTTAATGACACTGCAGGGTTATATTCGTAATTCACCCCTCCACTTT. The V and J genes are TRBV7-2 and TRBJ1-6; tentative D call: TRBD1 (5 bases). Trimming left V 2 bases short and J 6 bases short, with 23 bases between. The CDR3 loop spans 19 amino acids. CDR1 and CDR2 (germline): SGHTA, FQGNSA.

The chain uses TRBV6-2 or TRBV6-3 and TRBJ2-7, with 12 bases identical to TRBD1. Trimming at V came to 0 bases and at J to 3 bases, leaving 9 bases not matched to a gene. The CDR3 spans 18 residues. CDR1 and CDR2 from the germline V gene are MNHEY and SVGEGT. CDR3 protein: CASSYSRDRGPGLYEQYF. DNA for the CDR3: TGTGCCAGCAGTTACTCGAGGGACAGGGGGCCCGGGCTCTACGAGCAGTACTTC.

CDR3 sequence: CASRPPRFYGYTF. The CDR3 nucleotides are TGTGCCAGCAGGCCACCCAGGTTCTATGGCTACACCTTC. J is TRBJ1-2 and V is TRBV28; D gene ambiguous. V dropped 6 bases and J dropped 4 bases, with 12 bases sitting between them. Germline V gene sequence: CDR1 MDHEN, CDR2 SYDVKM. CDR3 length equals 13 residues.

This rearrangement joins TRBV2 to TRBJ2-7; TRBD2 is a possible D gene (5 bases). CDR3 length: 13 amino acids. Germline values: CDR1 SNHLY, CDR2 FYNNEI. V was pared by 7 bases and J by 1 base, with 11 bases between. The CDR3 sequence: CASTTGDSYEQYF. CDR3 sequence (DNA): TGTGCCAGCACGACCGGGGATTCCTACGAGCAGTACTTC. The full variable domain, in which reference TRBV2 and TRBJ2-7 provide the parts outside the CDR3, is EPEVTQTPSHQVTQMGQEVILRCVPISNHLYFYWYRQILGQKVEFLVSFYNNEISEKSEIFDDQFSVERPDGSNFTLKIRSTKLEDSAMYFCASTTGDSYEQYFGPGTRLTVT.

The chain recombines TRBV2 with TRBJ1-1; weak D call: TRBD1 (6 bases). The CDR3 runs to 13 residues. From germline, CDR1 is SNHLY and CDR2 FYNNEI. The ends were cut back, 6 bases at V and 3 bases at J, with 11 bases in the middle. CDR3 DNA: TGTGCCAGCAGACGACAGGAACACACTGAAGCTTTCTTT. It encodes CASRRQEHTEAFF.

The chain recombines TRBV7-9 with TRBJ2-1, with a possible D match to TRBD2 (6 bases). V dropped 3 bases and J dropped 4 bases, with 16 bases sitting between them. Germline CDR1 SEHNR, CDR2 FQNEAQ (reference sequence). This CDR3 is built from 16 residues. CDR3 coding DNA: TGTGCCAGCAGCTTCACTAGCAGCACGGGGTACAATGAGCAGTTCTTC. Protein sequence: CASSFTSSTGYNEQFF. Looking up the rest from reference TRBV7-9 and TRBJ2-1 gives the full variable domain: DTGVSQNPRHKITKRGQNVTFRCDPISEHNRLYWYRQTLGQGPEFLTYFQNEAQLEKSRLLSDRFSAERPKGSFSTLEIQRTEQGDSAMYLCASSFTSSTGYNEQFFGPGTRLTVL.

This clone was detected once. The rearrangement uses TRBV11-2 and TRBJ2-1; 13 positions match TRBD2. The CDR3 spans 18 residues. Germline values: CDR1 SGHAT, CDR2 FQNNGV. V was pared by 4 bases and J by 2 bases, with 8 bases of the junction left unmatched. For the CDR3, the DNA is TGTGCCAGCAGCTACGGACTAGCGGGGGCTCAAGCCTACAATGAGCAGTTCTTC. Translated: CASSYGLAGAQAYNEQFF.

The rearrangement uses TRBV5-1 and TRBJ1-2, with D possibly TRBD1 on 5 matching bases. This CDR3 is 14 amino acids long. Germline loops: CDR1 SGHRS, CDR2 YFSETQ. V was trimmed by 2 bases and J by 7 bases, leaving 15 bases between them. CDR3 sequence reads: CASSLTGGIGGYTF. The DNA of the CDR3 is TGCGCCAGCAGCTTAACAGGCGGGATTGGTGGCTACACCTTC.

The genes are TRBV3-1 (or the pseudogene TRBV3-2) and TRBJ1-2; possibly TRBD1 for D (5 bases). Germline-derived CDR1 and CDR2 are LGHDT and YNNKEL (reference sequence). There are 13 residues in the CDR3. Between the trimmed V and J ends, which lost 5 bases and 6 bases, there was a span of 13 bases. CDR3 coding DNA: TGTGCCAGCAGCGATTGGGGGGGTGATGGCTACACCTTC. It translates to CASSDWGGDGYTF.

V is TRBV5-4 and J is TRBJ1-2; D gene unclear. CDR3 length: 12 residues. The V end lost 0 bases, the J end lost 7 bases, and 7 bases lay between the germline ends. Germline CDR1 SGHNT, CDR2 YYREEE (reference sequence). The CDR3 sequence is CASSLDGIGYTF. CDR3 nucleotide sequence: TGTGCCAGCAGCTTGGACGGTATTGGCTACACCTTC.

The genes are TRBV19 and TRBJ1-5, with 7 bases identical to TRBD1. The J segment lost 5 bases and the V segment lost 10 bases, leaving 11 bases of the junction unmatched. The germline CDR1 and CDR2 sequences are LNHDA and SQIVND (reference sequence). The CDR3 consists of 14 residues. Here the CDR3 reads CATEMGTEYQPQHF. In DNA, the CDR3 is TGTGCCACCGAGATGGGGACAGAATATCAGCCCCAGCATTTT.

This chain joins TRBV6-5 and TRBJ2-1, with 10 bases matching TRBD2. This CDR3 spans 15 amino acids. Germline trimming cut 5 bases from V and 10 bases from J; bases unmatched to any gene: 11. Germline V lookup: CDR1 MNHEY, CDR2 SVGAGI. As DNA, the CDR3 is TGTGCCAGCAGTAAGCGGGGGGGCCTGGTAGGAGAGCAGTTCTTC. Its translation: CASSKRGGLVGEQFF.

This chain joins TRBV5-1 and TRBJ1-1; maybe TRBD1 (6 bases). CDR3 length equals 15 residues. Trimming cost V 1 base and J 3 bases, with 13 bases left between them. Per germline, CDR1 SGHRS and CDR2 YFSETQ. The CDR3 sequence: CASSLFGGSDTEAFF. The CDR3 DNA is TGCGCCAGCAGCTTGTTTGGGGGCTCTGACACTGAAGCTTTCTTT.

The rearrangement links TRBV7-8 to TRBJ2-3, with TRBD1 identical over 10 bases. CDR1 SGHVS and CDR2 FQNEAQ come from the germline V gene. The ends lost 4 bases at V and 6 bases at J; junction bases unmatched: 4. The CDR3 length is 14 residues. The CDR3 sequence is CASSSDRGMDTQYF. In DNA, the CDR3 is TGTGCCAGCAGCTCGGACAGGGGGATGGATACGCAGTATTTT.

The J gene is TRBJ2-7, the V gene TRBV18, with a weak D call TRBD1 (6 bases). The V gene's germline CDR1 is KGHSH and CDR2 LQKENI. V lost 3 bases and J lost 1, with 19 bases in between. The CDR3 totals 17 residues. CDR3 in DNA: TGTGCCAGCTCACCCCGCCGAGGGGACATACTTTCCTACGAGCAGTACTTC. Translation: CASSPRRGDILSYEQYF.

The V and J genes are TRBV10-3 and TRBJ2-5, with a weak D call TRBD1 (5 bases). The CDR3 covers 15 residues. Trimming pared 3 bases from V and 0 bases from J, leaving 11 bases between. In germline, CDR1 is ENHRY, CDR2 SYGVKD. The CDR3 loop reads CAISDRGKYQETQYF. The CDR3 bases are TGTGCCATCAGTGATAGGGGCAAGTACCAAGAGACCCAGTACTTC.

This clone was observed a single time. The chain recombines TRBV5-1 with TRBJ1-1; perhaps TRBD1 as D (5 bases). Germline V gene data show CDR1 as SGHRS and CDR2 as YFSETQ. The CDR3 has 14 residues. V dropped 1 base and J dropped 1 base, with 8 bases sitting between them. The CDR3 DNA reads as TGCGCCAGCAGCTTGACAGGCCCGAACACTGAAGCTTTCTTT. Protein: CASSLTGPNTEAFF.

The chain has TRBV7-9 and TRBJ2-3; 8 positions agree with TRBD1. CDR3 length equals 14 residues. J gave up 4 bases and V 5 bases, and 5 bases lay outside the gene matches. Germline V CDR1 and CDR2: SEHNR, FQNEAQ (reference sequence). In nucleotides, the CDR3 is TGTGCCAGCAGCCGTCAGGGGGCGGCAGATACGCAGTATTTT. Its protein product is CASSRQGAADTQYF.

The J gene is TRBJ2-3, the V gene TRBV4-1, with TRBD2 identical over 7 bases. Germline CDR1 and CDR2: MGHRA and YSYEKL. This CDR3 has 15 amino acids. Trimming removed 2 bases from V and 4 bases from J; junction bases left unmatched: 6. CDR3 in DNA: TGCGCCAGCAGCCAACAACGCGGGAGCGCAGATACGCAGTATTTT. This sequence encodes CASSQQRGSADTQYF.

The V gene is TRBV7-8, the J gene TRBJ2-1; TRBD1 agrees at 7 bases. The J segment lost 9 bases and the V segment lost 10 bases, leaving 9 bases of the junction unmatched. The CDR3 runs 12 residues. In germline, CDR1 is SGHVS, CDR2 FQNEAQ. The CDR3 DNA reads as TGTGCCACACAGGGGTCGCTCAGTGAGCAGTTCTTC. Protein: CATQGSLSEQFF. Full variable domain (remainder filled in from reference TRBV7-8 and TRBJ2-1): GAGVSQSPRYKVAKRGQDVALRCDPISGHVSLFWYQQALGQGPEFLTYFQNEAQLDKSGLPSDRFFAERPEGSVSTLKIQRTQQEDSAVYLCATQGSLSEQFFGPGTRLTVL.

The J gene is TRBJ1-2, the V gene TRBV18; D not resolved. CDR1 and CDR2 from the germline V gene are KGHSH and LQKENI. The CDR3 spans 13 residues. Trimming removed 5 bases at V and 2 bases at J, with 9 bases between. The CDR3 DNA follows: TGTGCCAGCTCATCCGGGGTGAACTATGGCTACACCTTC. Encoded protein: CASSSGVNYGYTF.

The chain combines TRBV3-1 (or the pseudogene TRBV3-2) with TRBJ1-1, with 7 bases lining up with TRBD1. V lost 6 bases and J lost 5; bases outside the gene matches: 6. Looked up from germline, CDR1 is LGHDT and CDR2 is YNNKEL (reference sequence). This CDR3 spans 13 amino acids. CDR3 sequence reads: CASSRQGRTEAFF. The CDR3 DNA reads TGTGCCAGCAGTCGACAGGGAAGAACTGAAGCTTTCTTT.

The chain carries TRBV5-4 and TRBJ1-6; D perhaps matches TRBD1 (6 bases). This CDR3 has 14 amino acids. V gave up 3 bases and J gave up 7 bases, with 11 bases separating them. Germline V lookup: CDR1 SGHNT, CDR2 YYREEE (reference sequence). CDR3 coding DNA: TGTGCCAGCAGCTCACAGGGTGAGAATTCACCCCTCCACTTT. Protein product: CASSSQGENSPLHF.

J is TRBJ2-3 and V is TRBV5-8, with a weak D call TRBD2 (6 bases). Germline CDR1 and CDR2: SGHTS and YDEGEE. The V and J ends lost 3 bases and 2 bases respectively, with 10 bases between them. CDR3 length: 14 amino acids. The CDR3 DNA reads as TGTGCCAGCAGCTCCGGGACTGTCACAGATACGCAGTATTTT. The encoded protein is CASSSGTVTDTQYF.

The rearrangement joins TRBV2 to TRBJ1-2; 9 bases line up with TRBD1. The V gene's germline CDR1 is SNHLY and CDR2 FYNNEI. The CDR3 sequence is 14 residues long. The J segment lost 5 bases and the V segment lost 4 bases, leaving 5 bases of the junction unmatched. CDR3 sequence: CASSGTGGRYGYTF. In DNA, the CDR3 is TGTGCCAGCAGTGGTACAGGGGGCAGGTATGGCTACACCTTC.

V usage is TRBV9 and J usage is TRBJ2-7, with a possible D match to TRBD1 (5 bases). CDR3 size: 10 residues. V dropped 4 bases and J dropped 13 bases, with 12 bases sitting between them. CDR1 SGDLS and CDR2 YYNGEE come from the germline V gene. The CDR3 loop reads CASSPGRKYF. The CDR3 DNA reads TGTGCCAGCAGCCCAGGGCGTAAATACTTC.